This is a list of T cell receptor beta chains from one sample in a study of T cells in Graves' hyperthyroidism and ophthalmopathy. Via MiXCR, TCRdb re-called the multiplex PCR reads, giving one row per CDR3 protein. The sample has over 250,000 distinct CDR3 sequences, less than 30% seen once. Sequencing input: blood. Receptors were obtained from a man aged 35 to 55 with Graves' hyperthyroidism that later progressed to Graves' ophthalmopathy. Both conserved end residues are part of each CDR3. D genes are given only for firm matches. Clone size appears in some rows only: once, few, many, or a class for an expanded clone.

>TRBJ2-7|.|many|TRBV12-3/TRBV12-4
TGTGCCAGCAGTTTAGAGGGGGGGCCTGGCTACGAGCAGTACTTC
CASSLEGGPGYEQYF
>TRBJ1-6|.|many|TRBV28
TGTGCCAGCAGTTTTTATGGTTCACCCCTCCACTTT
CASSFYGSPLHF
>TRBJ2-7|.|many|TRBV20-1
TGCAGTGCTAGAGGGACTACCTACGAGCAGTACTTC
CSARGTTYEQYF
>TRBJ2-5|TRBD1|.|TRBV28
TGTGCCAGCAGTCTGGACAGGGGGGCACAAGAGACCCAGTACTTC
CASSLDRGAQETQYF
>TRBJ2-7|.|few|TRBV4-1
TGCGCCAGCAGCCAAGATCGGGCCTTCTACGAGCAGTACTTC
CASSQDRAFYEQYF
>TRBJ1-1|.|.|TRBV7-2
TGTGCCAGCAGCTTAGGCGCTTTGGACACTGAAGCTTTCTTT
CASSLGALDTEAFF
>TRBJ1-2|.|few|TRBV12-3/TRBV12-4
TGTGCCAGCAGTTTAGGGGCCCCCTGGGGGTATGGCTACACCTTC
CASSLGAPWGYGYTF
>TRBJ2-1|.|.|TRBV24-1
TGTAGCACCAGTGCCCCGCTCGACAATGAGCAGTTCTTC
CSTSAPLDNEQFF
>TRBJ2-3|.|.|TRBV9
TGTGCCAGCAGCGTAGTCGGCACTCCCATAGGGGCAGATACGCAGTATTTT
CASSVVGTPIGADTQYF
>TRBJ1-5|.|few|TRBV20-1
TGCAGTGTCCCGGAGAGGCCTGGGGACAATCAGCCCCAGCATTTT
CSVPERPGDNQPQHF
>TRBJ2-7|TRBD2|many|TRBV11-2
TGTGCCAGCAGTTCGACTAGCAGCTCCTACGAGCAGTACTTC
CASSSTSSSYEQYF
>TRBJ1-1|.|many|TRBV29-1
TGCAGCGTTGATAGTGGAAACACTGAAGCTTTCTTT
CSVDSGNTEAFF
>TRBJ2-5|.|many|TRBV19
TGTGCCAGCGCCGCAATGGTCAGGGAAGAGACCCAGTACTTC
CASAAMVREETQYF
>TRBJ2-5|TRBD2|.|TRBV12-5
TGTGCTAGTGGTTTGGCAACGAGCGGGGGAGAGACCCAGTACTTC
CASGLATSGGETQYF
>TRBJ2-5|.|many|TRBV2
TGTGCCATCCCGTCGAGAGAAGGAGAGACCCAGTACTTC
CAIPSREGETQYF
>TRBJ2-7|.|many|TRBV6-1
TGTGCCAGCAATGAACCGGGATCAACCTACGAGCAGTACTTC
CASNEPGSTYEQYF
>TRBJ1-1|TRBD1|many|TRBV29-1
TGCAGCGGGCAGGGACAGGGGATCGACGGCGGTGAAGCTTTCTTT
CSGQGQGIDGGEAFF
>TRBJ1-1|.|many|TRBV19
TGTGCCAGTATTGGACGGTACACTGAAGCTTTCTTT
CASIGRYTEAFF
>TRBJ1-2|TRBD1|.|TRBV29-1
TGCAGCGGGGGACAGGACAACTATGGCTACACCTTC
CSGGQDNYGYTF
>TRBJ2-7|TRBD1|many|TRBV12-3/TRBV12-4
TGTGCCAGCAGTTTCGGGGACAGGAGGTACGAGCAGTACTTC
CASSFGDRRYEQYF
>TRBJ2-7|.|many|TRBV11-2
TGTGCCAGCAGCTCCGGAGAGTACGAGCAGTACTTC
CASSSGEYEQYF
>TRBJ2-1|.|many|TRBV5-1
TGCGCCAGCAGCTTGCGGGCAGGCTCCTACAATGAGCAGTTCTTC
CASSLRAGSYNEQFF
>TRBJ2-2|TRBD2|many|TRBV5-1
TGCGCCAGCAGGTTGGTTGCGGGAGACCACACCGGGGAGCTGTTTTTT
CASRLVAGDHTGELFF
>TRBJ2-4|.|many|TRBV18
TGTGCCAGCTCACCACCGACCGGAAAAAACATTCAGTACTTC
CASSPPTGKNIQYF
>TRBJ2-5|.|.|TRBV12-3/TRBV12-4
TGTGCCAGCGCGCGGGGGCAGGGGAGAGAGACCCAGTACTTC
CASARGQGRETQYF
>TRBJ1-5|.|.|TRBV12-3/TRBV12-4
TGTACCAGCAGTTGGGGGGGGAATAGCAATCAGCCCCAGCATTTT
CTSSWGGNSNQPQHF
>TRBJ2-7|.|many|TRBV2
TGTGCCAGCAGTGAAATCGGGAGTACCTACGAGCAGTACTTC
CASSEIGSTYEQYF
>TRBJ1-1|.|many|TRBV6-5
TGTGCCAGCAGTTTCGACGACAGCTACACTGAAGCTTTCTTT
CASSFDDSYTEAFF
>TRBJ2-7|.|many|TRBV6-5
TGTGCCAGCAGTCCAGATTACAACTACGAGCAGTACTTC
CASSPDYNYEQYF
>TRBJ1-1|.|.|TRBV12-3/TRBV12-4
TGTGCCAGCAGCCCCAGGGGTGGCACTGAAGCTTTCTTT
CASSPRGGTEAFF
>TRBJ2-5|.|many|TRBV7-9
TGTGCCAGCAGCTTAGCGGGGACTGAAGAGACCCAGTACTTC
CASSLAGTEETQYF
>TRBJ2-2|TRBD2|many|TRBV29-1
TGCAGCGTCATAGCGGGTCCCGCCCTTGACACCGGGGAGCTGTTTTTT
CSVIAGPALDTGELFF
>TRBJ2-4|.|.|TRBV18
TGTGCCAGCTCACACAATCCGGGCCAAAACATTCAGTACTTC
CASSHNPGQNIQYF
>TRBJ2-7|.|many|TRBV4-2
TGTGCCAGCAGCCAGAGGGACCGAACCTACGAGCAGTACTTC
CASSQRDRTYEQYF
>TRBJ1-1|.|many|TRBV27
TGTGCCACCTGGGGCACTTTGGGCACTGAAGCTTTCTTT
CATWGTLGTEAFF
>TRBJ2-2|TRBD1|.|TRBV12-3/TRBV12-4
TGTGCCAGCAGTTTGGGACAGCGGACTGTGAACACCGGGGAGCTGTTTTTT
CASSLGQRTVNTGELFF
>TRBJ1-1|.|many|TRBV14
TGTGCCAGCAGCCAATCGTCCCCCAGCGGGGCTTTCTTT
CASSQSSPSGAFF
>TRBJ2-2|.|many|TRBV6-2/TRBV6-3
TGTGCCAGCAGTTCAGTCGGGGACACAATCACCGGGGAGCTGTTTTTT
CASSSVGDTITGELFF
>TRBJ2-6|.|many|TRBV29-1
TGCAGCGTCTCCCTCTCTGGGGCCAACGTCCTGACTTTC
CSVSLSGANVLTF
>TRBJ1-1|TRBD1|many|TRBV15
TGTGCCACCAGCAGAAAAGGGGGCTACACTGAAGCTTTCTTT
CATSRKGGYTEAFF
>TRBJ2-7|.|.|TRBV24-1
TGTGCCACCAGTGACTCGGGGCACTACGAGCAGTACTTC
CATSDSGHYEQYF
>TRBJ2-5|.|.|TRBV10-1
TGCGCCAGCAGTGAGTTCACAGAACAGTACCAAGAGACCCAGTACTTC
CASSEFTEQYQETQYF
>TRBJ2-7|.|many|TRBV19
TGTGCCAGTAGTCCCCAGGCAGGCCCCTACGAGCAGTACTTC
CASSPQAGPYEQYF
>TRBJ2-7|.|.|TRBV20-1
TGCAGTGCTAGAGATCCCAGGTTGGTCCACGAGCAGTACTTC
CSARDPRLVHEQYF
>TRBJ2-2|TRBD1|.|TRBV28
TGTGCCAGCAGTACCCGGGACAGGGTAGGCACCGGGGAGCTGTTTTTT
CASSTRDRVGTGELFF
>TRBJ1-2|TRBD1|.|TRBV20-1
TGCAGTGCTTCCCAAGGACAGGGAAGCTATGGCTACACCTTC
CSASQGQGSYGYTF
>TRBJ2-4|.|.|TRBV7-9
TGTGCCAGCAGCCCCGACACTTCGTTCATTCAGTACTTC
CASSPDTSFIQYF
>TRBJ2-5|.|many|TRBV30
TGTGCCTGGAGTGTACGTGGGGCCCCGGTACTAGAGACCCAGTACTTC
CAWSVRGAPVLETQYF
>TRBJ2-7|.|.|TRBV19
TGTGCCAGTAGTAGAGAGGGGTATGGCGGGGCCGATTACGAGCAGTACTTC
CASSREGYGGADYEQYF
>TRBJ1-1|.|few|TRBV13
TGTGCCAGCAGCATCGACATCCAGGGTGAAGCTTTCTTT
CASSIDIQGEAFF
>TRBJ1-2|.|many|TRBV24-1
TGTGCCACCAGTGAAGCGACAGCCTCAGCTAACTATGGCTACACCTTC
CATSEATASANYGYTF
>TRBJ1-1|.|many|TRBV14
TGTGCCAGCAGCCAACTACCGAACACTGAAGCTTTCTTT
CASSQLPNTEAFF
>TRBJ2-2|.|many|TRBV14
TGTGCCAGCAGCCAAGGGTGGGGGACCGCCGACACCGGGGAGCTGTTTTTT
CASSQGWGTADTGELFF
>TRBJ1-2|TRBD1|many|TRBV12-3/TRBV12-4
TGTGCCAGCAGTCCCCGGGACAGACTATATGGCTACACCTTC
CASSPRDRLYGYTF
>TRBJ1-5|.|many|TRBV12-3/TRBV12-4
TGTGCCAGCACGATTGGGTCGACTCAGCCCCAGCATTTT
CASTIGSTQPQHF
>TRBJ2-7|.|once|TRBV12-3/TRBV12-4
TGTGCCAGCAGTTTAGGGGACGGAGACGAGCAGTACTTC
CASSLGDGDEQYF
>TRBJ1-6|TRBD1|many|TRBV28
TGTGCCAGCAGTCAAGGGACAGGGGAGAGGTCACCCCTCCACTTT
CASSQGTGERSPLHF